This TCR beta chain was captured by sequencing in a study of CD8 T cells in Susac syndrome. On the study more broadly: At the time of blood draw, patients with Susac syndrome were therapy-naive, receiving corticosteroids, or receiving intravenous immunoglobulin alone. The study, taken as a whole, reports: In Susac syndrome, CD8+ expansion was highest in TEMRA and active disease.

Random hexamers were used to reverse transcribe roughly 0.5 to 1 ug of RNA. Across 54 Vbeta and 13 Jbeta, immunoSEQ multiplex PCR amplified TCR beta CDR3. Using its own MiXCR run on the immunoSEQ multiplex PCR reads, TCRdb lists one record per CDR3 protein. The sample records fewer than 90,000 distinct CDR3 sequences, approximately 95% being singletons. This CDR3 comprises 15 residues. V shed 6 bases and J shed 3 bases, with 15 bases lying between them. The germline gives CDR1 SGHTA, CDR2 FQGNSA. A remark on this clonotype: Its antigen is unknown.

The sample consisted of CD8+ T cells from PBMCs. This chain connects TRBV7-2 to TRBJ2-1, with D tentatively TRBD1 or TRBD2 (5 bases each). This clonotype originated in a human donor with Susac syndrome. This CDR3 is CASRQSGLHYNEQFF. In DNA, the CDR3 is TGTGCCAGCAGACAATCGGGGCTACACTACAATGAGCAGTTCTTC.